This note documents a single TCR beta chain sequence. Which antigen it targets is not known. Nothing much larger sits one base from this clone, and base qualities are not available. This entry comes from a study of PD-1 blockade in classical Hodgkin lymphoma (TCRdb year 2020). Context from the whole study: Nivolumab dosing was 3 mg/kg intravenously every 2 weeks, continuing until either disease progression or unacceptable toxicity. The study used TCR beta sequencing and CyTOF to define a peripheral blood immune signature of response to PD-1 blockade in classical Hodgkin lymphoma. Here is what the overall study found, with its caveats: Diversity was lower in patients who began nivolumab less than 1 year after ASCT, so these patients were left out of later analyses to avoid confounding by immune reconstitution. Baseline diversity similar to that of newly diagnosed patients was observed in trial patients achieving complete response, whereas significantly lower diversity was observed in partial responders and progressors. The study was limited to a single clinical trial cohort, and causes of repertoire differences, possibly disease activity or prior therapy, remained undefined. CD4+ but not CD8+ TCR diversity rose significantly by C4D1 (p=0.0027 vs p=0.16), most apparent in complete responders (p=0.02). Baseline TCR diversity was reported to be lower in newly diagnosed patients than in healthy donors and to be lower still in relapsed/refractory patients.

Reading from cysteine to phenylalanine, the CDR3 counts 17 amino acids. The only DNA kept is the CDR3, 51 bases in frame from the first base. The germline V gene specifies ENHRY as CDR1 and SYGVKD as CDR2. V is cut back by 2 bases and J by 3 bases, with 11 bases in the junction unmatched. Genomic DNA was extracted with the Qiagen DNeasy kit from unsorted PBMCs and from negatively selected CD4+ and CD8+ fractions. TCR beta CDR3 regions were subjected to amplification by immunoSEQ multiplex PCR with primers that anneal to V and J segments. A synthetic immune receptor repertoire was used to minimize amplification bias, and any remaining bias was removed computationally after sequencing. For the original study's pipeline: Repertoire diversity was quantified as the Shannon entropy index using custom Python scripts. Unsorted, CD4+ and CD8+ repertoires were analyzed separately, except in combined analyses where CD4+ and CD8+ sequences were merged in silico. A clone was considered expanded if an increase in frequency of at least 2-fold after treatment relative to C1D1 was found, and a pseudocount of 0.5 was applied to clones undetected at baseline. Clones with 0 or 1 copy at C1D1 were classified as singleton clones, and clones with 2 or more copies were classified as non-singleton clones. Clones expanded in unsorted samples were assigned a CD4+, CD8+ or unknown annotation through matching of protein sequences in sorted samples from the same patient. Wilcoxon tests were applied to paired samples to test diversity changes from C1D1 to C4D1. TCRdb stores this immuneACCESS table with in-frame sequences only. Part of the clones is absent; in the studies checked, under half of the shortfall reflects unresolved V genes, and no reason is known for the rest. The V and J calls and clone size are taken from that table; D and trimming were inferred from the DNA. The sample table lists 90,000 to 110,000 clones, about nine tenths of them with a count of one. The ten top clones hold roughly 20% of the sample.

Per the publication, the time point label means: cycle 4 day 1 (C4D1), after more than 5 weeks of nivolumab. Every trial patient had relapsed following autologous stem cell transplantation, and prior brentuximab vedotin exposure was what differed among cohorts A, B and C. The trial cohort was composed of over 50 patients with relapsed/refractory classical Hodgkin lymphoma, for whom complete response, partial response or progressive disease was recorded as best overall response. Trial patients were treated with single-agent nivolumab in the multi-cohort phase II CheckMate 205 trial. Best overall response was determined by an independent review committee according to the 2007 International Working Group response criteria. PBMCs from the trial were collected at three points: immediately before nivolumab initiation (C1D1), and during therapy at cycle 2 day 1 and cycle 4 day 1. Peripheral blood was collected in 8 mL Vacutainer Cell Preparation Tubes, from which PBMCs were isolated by centrifugation and then cryopreserved.

The sample was peripheral blood mononuclear cells (PBMCs), taken before the fourth cycle of nivolumab. The chain couples TRBV10-3 to TRBJ1-1, with 8 bases in between that match TRBD1. The receptor was isolated from a human donor with classical Hodgkin lymphoma. The nucleotide sequence reads as follows: TGTGCCATCAGTGAGCCGCGGACAGGGATTGGGCACACTGAAGCTTTCTTT. Its translation is CAISEPRTGIGHTEAFF.